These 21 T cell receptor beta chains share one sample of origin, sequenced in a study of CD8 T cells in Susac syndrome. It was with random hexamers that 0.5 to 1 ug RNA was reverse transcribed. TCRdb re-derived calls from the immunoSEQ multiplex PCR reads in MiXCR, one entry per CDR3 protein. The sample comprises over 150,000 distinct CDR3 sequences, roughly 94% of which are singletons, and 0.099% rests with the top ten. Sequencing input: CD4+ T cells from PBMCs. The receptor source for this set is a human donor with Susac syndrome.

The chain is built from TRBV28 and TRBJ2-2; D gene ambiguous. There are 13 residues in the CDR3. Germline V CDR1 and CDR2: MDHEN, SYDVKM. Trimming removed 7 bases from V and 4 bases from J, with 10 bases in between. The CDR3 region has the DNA TGTGCCAGCATGGCCCCAGGCACCGGGGAGCTGTTTTTT. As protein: CASMAPGTGELFF. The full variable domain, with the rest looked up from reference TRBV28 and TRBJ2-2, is DVKVTQSSRYLVKRTGEKVFLECVQDMDHENMFWYRQDPGLGLRLIYFSYDVKMKEKGDIPEGYSVSREKKERFSLILESASTNQTSMYLCASMAPGTGELFFGEGSRLTVL.

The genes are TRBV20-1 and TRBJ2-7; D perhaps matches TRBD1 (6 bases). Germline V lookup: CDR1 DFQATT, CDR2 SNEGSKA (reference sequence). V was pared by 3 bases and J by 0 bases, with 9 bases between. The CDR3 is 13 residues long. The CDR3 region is CSASRTVSYEQYF. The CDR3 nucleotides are TGCAGTGCTAGCCGGACAGTCTCCTACGAGCAGTACTTC.

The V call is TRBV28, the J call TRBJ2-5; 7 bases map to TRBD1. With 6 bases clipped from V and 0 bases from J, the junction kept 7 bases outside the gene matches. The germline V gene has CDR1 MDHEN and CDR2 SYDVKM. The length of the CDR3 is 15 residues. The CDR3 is CASSTGTAHQETQYF. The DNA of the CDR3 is TGTGCCAGCAGCACCGGGACAGCCCACCAAGAGACCCAGTACTTC.

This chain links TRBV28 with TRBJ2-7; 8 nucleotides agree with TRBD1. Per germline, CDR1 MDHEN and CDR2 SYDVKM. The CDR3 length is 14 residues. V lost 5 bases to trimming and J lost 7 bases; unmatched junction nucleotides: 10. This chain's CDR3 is CASSARARGLEQYF. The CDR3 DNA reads TGTGCCAGCAGTGCCAGGGCCAGGGGGCTGGAGCAGTACTTC. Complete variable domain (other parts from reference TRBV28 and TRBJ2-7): DVKVTQSSRYLVKRTGEKVFLECVQDMDHENMFWYRQDPGLGLRLIYFSYDVKMKEKGDIPEGYSVSREKKERFSLILESASTNQTSMYLCASSARARGLEQYFGPGTRLTVT.

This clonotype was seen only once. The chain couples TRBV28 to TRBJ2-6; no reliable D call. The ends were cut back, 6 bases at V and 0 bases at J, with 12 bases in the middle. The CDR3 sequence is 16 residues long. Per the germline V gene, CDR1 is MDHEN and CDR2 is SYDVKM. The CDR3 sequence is CASSRGMASGANVLTF. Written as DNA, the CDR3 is TGTGCCAGCAGCCGAGGAATGGCCTCTGGGGCCAACGTCCTGACTTTC. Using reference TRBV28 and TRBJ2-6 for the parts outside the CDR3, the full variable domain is DVKVTQSSRYLVKRTGEKVFLECVQDMDHENMFWYRQDPGLGLRLIYFSYDVKMKEKGDIPEGYSVSREKKERFSLILESASTNQTSMYLCASSRGMASGANVLTFGAGSRLTVL.

The CDR3 here is CASSQDHSGRDNEQFF. The CDR3 nucleotides are TGTGCCAGCAGCCAAGATCATAGCGGGCGCGACAATGAGCAGTTCTTC. This chain uses TRBV4-2 with TRBJ2-1, with 7 nucleotides matching TRBD2. CDR1 and CDR2 (germline): LGHNA, YNFKEQ. The CDR3 consists of 16 residues. V was clipped by 0 bases and J by 5 bases; unmatched bases: 7.

In DNA form, the CDR3 reads TGTGCCAGCTCGGCCGGGACAGGGGCGAGCGAGCAGTACTTC. Protein product: CASSAGTGASEQYF. The chain links TRBV18 to TRBJ2-7, with TRBD1 matching 10 bases. Germline lookup yields CDR1 KGHSH and CDR2 LQKENI. This CDR3 spans 14 amino acids. Trimming removed 6 bases from V and 6 bases from J; junction bases left unmatched: 8.

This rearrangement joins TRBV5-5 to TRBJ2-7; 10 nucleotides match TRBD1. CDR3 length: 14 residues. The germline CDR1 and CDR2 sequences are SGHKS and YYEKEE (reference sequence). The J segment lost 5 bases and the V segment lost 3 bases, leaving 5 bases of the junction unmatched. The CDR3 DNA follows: TGTGCCAGCAGCTCGACGACAGGGGGCCACGAGCAGTACTTC. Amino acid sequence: CASSSTTGGHEQYF.

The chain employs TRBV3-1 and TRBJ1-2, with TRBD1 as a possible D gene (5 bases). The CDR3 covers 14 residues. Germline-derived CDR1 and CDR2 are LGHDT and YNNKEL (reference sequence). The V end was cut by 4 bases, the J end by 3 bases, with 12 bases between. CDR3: CASSLGPTDYGYTF. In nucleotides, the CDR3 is TGTGCCAGCAGCCTGGGACCTACGGACTATGGCTACACCTTC.

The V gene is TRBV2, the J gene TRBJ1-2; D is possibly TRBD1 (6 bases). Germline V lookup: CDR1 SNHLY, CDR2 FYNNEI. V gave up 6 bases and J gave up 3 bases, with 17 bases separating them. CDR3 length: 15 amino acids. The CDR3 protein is CASRPETGFHYGYTF. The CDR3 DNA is TGTGCCAGCAGACCTGAGACAGGTTTCCACTATGGCTACACCTTC.

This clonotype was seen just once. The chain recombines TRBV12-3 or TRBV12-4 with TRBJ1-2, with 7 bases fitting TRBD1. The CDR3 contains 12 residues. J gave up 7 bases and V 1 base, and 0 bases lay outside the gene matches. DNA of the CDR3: TGTGCCAGCAGTTTAGGACAGGGTGGCTACACCTTC. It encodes CASSLGQGGYTF.

CDR3 amino acids: CSARDPQRERSYEQYF. The DNA for the CDR3 is TGCAGTGCTAGAGATCCCCAGAGGGAGCGTAGTTACGAGCAGTACTTC. The genes are TRBV20-1 and TRBJ2-7; perhaps TRBD2 as D (5 bases). V lost 0 bases, J lost 4 bases, and 19 bases lay in between. CDR1 is DFQATT and CDR2 is SNEGSKA in the germline V gene (reference sequence). CDR3 length equals 16 residues.

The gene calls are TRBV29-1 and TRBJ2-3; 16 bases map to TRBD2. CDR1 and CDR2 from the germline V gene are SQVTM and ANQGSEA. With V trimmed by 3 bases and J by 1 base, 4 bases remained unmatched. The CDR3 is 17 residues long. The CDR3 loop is CSVDGTSGRGGTDTQYF. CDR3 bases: TGCAGCGTTGACGGGACTAGCGGGAGGGGAGGCACAGATACGCAGTATTTT.

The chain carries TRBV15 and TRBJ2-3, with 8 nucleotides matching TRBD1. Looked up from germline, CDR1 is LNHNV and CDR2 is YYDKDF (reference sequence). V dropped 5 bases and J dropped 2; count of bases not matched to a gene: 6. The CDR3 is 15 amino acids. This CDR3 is CATSLDRVDTDTQYF. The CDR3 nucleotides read TGTGCCACCAGCCTGGACAGGGTGGACACAGATACGCAGTATTTT.

The CDR3 bases are TGTGCCAGCAGTGGACAGAACTACAATGAGCAGTTCTTC. It codes for CASSGQNYNEQFF. The chain links TRBV25-1 to TRBJ2-1; tentatively, D is TRBD1 (5 bases). V lost 4 bases and J 3 bases, leaving 7 bases between the germline ends. The V gene's germline CDR1 is MGHDK and CDR2 SYGVNS. This CDR3 spans 13 amino acids.

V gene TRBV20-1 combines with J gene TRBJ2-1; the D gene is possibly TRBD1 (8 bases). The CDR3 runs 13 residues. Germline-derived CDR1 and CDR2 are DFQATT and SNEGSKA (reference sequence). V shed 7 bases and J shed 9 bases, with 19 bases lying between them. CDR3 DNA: TGCAGTGTTCGGAGTACAGGGGGGGCTGAGCAGTTCTTC. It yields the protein CSVRSTGGAEQFF.

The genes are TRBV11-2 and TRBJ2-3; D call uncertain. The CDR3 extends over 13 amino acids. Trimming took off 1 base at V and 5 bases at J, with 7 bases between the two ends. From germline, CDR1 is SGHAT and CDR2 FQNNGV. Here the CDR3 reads CASSLGTGDTQYF. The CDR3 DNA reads TGTGCCAGCAGCTTAGGCACGGGAGATACGCAGTATTTT.

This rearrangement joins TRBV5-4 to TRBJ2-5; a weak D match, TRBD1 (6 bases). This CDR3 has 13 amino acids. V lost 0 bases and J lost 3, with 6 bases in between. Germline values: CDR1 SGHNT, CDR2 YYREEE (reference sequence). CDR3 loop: CASSLGTEETQYF. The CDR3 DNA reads TGTGCCAGCAGCTTGGGGACAGAAGAGACCCAGTACTTC. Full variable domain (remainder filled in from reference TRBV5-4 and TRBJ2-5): ETGVTQSPTHLIKTRGQQVTLRCSSQSGHNTVSWYQQALGQGPQFIFQYYREEENGRGNFPPRFSGLQFPNYSSELNVNALELDDSALYLCASSLGTEETQYFGPGTRLLVL.

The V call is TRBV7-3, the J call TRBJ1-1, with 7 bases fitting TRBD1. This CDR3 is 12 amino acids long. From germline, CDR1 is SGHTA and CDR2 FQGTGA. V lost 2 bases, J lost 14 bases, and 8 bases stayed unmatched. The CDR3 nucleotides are TGTGCCAGCAGCTTACACGGACAGGATTTCTTCTTT. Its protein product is CASSLHGQDFFF.

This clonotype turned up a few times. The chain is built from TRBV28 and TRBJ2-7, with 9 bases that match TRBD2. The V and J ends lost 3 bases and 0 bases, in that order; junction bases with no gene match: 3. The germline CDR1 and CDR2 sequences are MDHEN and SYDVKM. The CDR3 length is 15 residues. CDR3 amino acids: CASSLAGGSSYEQYF. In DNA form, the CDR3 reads TGTGCCAGCAGTTTGGCGGGAGGGAGCTCCTACGAGCAGTACTTC.

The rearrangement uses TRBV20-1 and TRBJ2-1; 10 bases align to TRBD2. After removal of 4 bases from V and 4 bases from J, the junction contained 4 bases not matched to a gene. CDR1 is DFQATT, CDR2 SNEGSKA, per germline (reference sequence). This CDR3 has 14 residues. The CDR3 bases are TGCAGTGCTACAAATAGCGGGGGGTACAATGAGCAGTTCTTC. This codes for CSATNSGGYNEQFF.